Below are 10 T cell receptor beta chains sequenced from a single sample in a study of blood T cell repertoires in COVID-19 (dated by TCRdb to about 2020). To prepare the library, the immunoSEQ multiplex PCR assay was applied. Imported from immuneACCESS, the table was reduced by TCRdb to in-frame sequences with V and J called. These copies leave out some clones; in studies compared against another copy, an unresolved V gene accounts for under half, and the cause of the remainder is not known. Recorded for this sample are some 130,000 clones; 70% to 90% of them occurred a single time. The ten largest clones represent about 9.3% of the sample. The sequenced material came from peripheral blood. The receptors were sampled from a man between 45 and 60 years old with acute or convalescent COVID-19.

The genes are TRBV5-1 and TRBJ1-2, with D maybe TRBD1 (5 bases). V was trimmed by 4 bases and J by 4 bases, leaving 11 bases between them. There are 13 residues in the CDR3. The germline CDR1 and CDR2 sequences are SGHRS and YFSETQ. The CDR3 spells CASSPDSSYGYTF. CDR3 nucleotide sequence: TGCGCCAGCAGCCCTGACAGTTCCTATGGCTACACCTTC.

The chain employs TRBV27 and TRBJ2-7; 12 nucleotides agree with TRBD2. The CDR3 loop spans 13 amino acids. V lost 8 bases to trimming and J lost 3 bases; unmatched junction nucleotides: 2. CDR1 is MNHEY and CDR2 is SMNVEV in the germline V gene (reference sequence). The CDR3 loop is CASGLAGSYEQYF. The CDR3 nucleotides are TGTGCCAGCGGACTAGCGGGAAGCTACGAGCAGTACTTC.

This clone was seen just once. The J gene is TRBJ1-5, the V gene TRBV2; D gene unclear. The V end was cut by 0 bases, the J end by 7 bases, with 7 bases between. The length of the CDR3 is 13 residues. Germline V lookup: CDR1 SNHLY, CDR2 FYNNEI. CDR3 sequence reads: CASSEAGVQPQHF. The CDR3, as DNA: TGTGCCAGCAGTGAAGCGGGAGTGCAGCCCCAGCATTTT.

The genes are TRBV5-6 and TRBJ2-1; TRBD1 matches at 10 bases. The CDR3 length is 16 residues. The ends lost 3 bases at V and 4 bases at J; junction bases unmatched: 7. CDR1 SGHDT and CDR2 YYEEEE come from the germline V gene. Here the CDR3 reads CASSYLGQGSYNEQFF. CDR3 coding DNA: TGTGCCAGCAGCTACCTGGGACAGGGGTCATACAATGAGCAGTTCTTC.

The chain is built from TRBV5-8 and TRBJ1-2, with 8 bases fitting TRBD1. CDR1 is SGHTS and CDR2 is YDEGEE in the germline V gene. The V gene end was trimmed by 0 bases and the J gene end by 8 bases; junction bases not matched to a gene: 6. This CDR3 comprises 14 residues. The CDR3 is CASSLVPGGGGYTF. The CDR3, as DNA: TGTGCCAGCAGCTTGGTTCCAGGGGGCGGAGGCTACACCTTC.

The rearrangement links TRBV29-1 to TRBJ1-2; TRBD1 agrees at 9 bases. Germline V gene sequence: CDR1 SQVTM, CDR2 ANQGSEA. This CDR3 contains 15 residues. Germline trimming cut 5 bases from V and 8 bases from J; bases unmatched to any gene: 15. CDR3 amino acids: CSVLEAGTGSEGYTF. The CDR3 DNA reads as TGCAGCGTTTTGGAGGCCGGGACAGGGAGTGAGGGCTACACCTTC.

The chain carries TRBV7-9 and TRBJ1-5, with TRBD1 as a possible D gene (6 bases). V was trimmed by 5 bases and J by 3 bases, leaving 11 bases between them. CDR1 and CDR2 (germline): SEHNR, FQNEAQ (reference sequence). This CDR3 comprises 14 residues. The CDR3 DNA reads TGTGCCAGCAGCCTGACAGGAAACAATCAGCCCCAGCATTTT. Translating it yields CASSLTGNNQPQHF.

The rearrangement links TRBV30 to TRBJ1-2; D remains unclear. This CDR3 is 13 amino acids long. Germline CDR1 is GTSNPN and CDR2 is SVGIG (reference sequence). V lost 1 base and J lost 0, with 6 bases in between. Here the CDR3 reads CAWSGQSNYGYTF. CDR3 nucleotides: TGTGCCTGGAGTGGGCAGTCTAACTATGGCTACACCTTC.

The J gene is TRBJ2-5, the V gene TRBV15; D is perhaps TRBD1 (6 bases). V was shortened by 3 bases and J by 5 bases, with 13 bases between the two germline ends. CDR3 length: 14 residues. CDR1 is LNHNV, CDR2 YYDKDF, per germline (reference sequence). CDR3 nucleotides: TGTGCCACCAGCAGGGCACAGGGCCCGGAGACCCAGTACTTC. Its translation: CATSRAQGPETQYF.

The chain combines TRBV27 with TRBJ2-1, with 9 bases identical to TRBD1. The CDR3 contains 15 residues. CDR1 and CDR2 from the germline V gene are MNHEY and SMNVEV (reference sequence). Trimming took 7 bases from V and 4 from J; bases not matched to a gene: 8. This chain's CDR3 is CASKRTGTGYNEQFF. CDR3 sequence (DNA): TGTGCCAGCAAGAGGACCGGGACAGGGTACAATGAGCAGTTCTTC.